Below are 22 T cell receptor beta chains sequenced from a single sample in a study of beta chain features in type 1 diabetes. Findings and limits, study-wide: All four CD4+ subsets of Type 1 diabetes patients contained TCRB CDR3s that were moderately but significantly shorter.

Their target antigens are unknown. cDNA synthesis used the whole RNA isolate, giving expressed TCRB sequences. The method was immunoSEQ multiplex PCR; TCRdb's version includes in-frame clones alone and lacks a portion of them. The sample gives some 350,000 clones, 9.6% of which show up once; 0.6% is in the top ten. Material: central memory CD4+ T cells from blood. The receptors were sampled from a man aged 25-40 years with type 1 diabetes.

This clone was seen many times. The gene calls are TRBV7-9 and TRBJ2-3; 11 bases are a match to TRBD1. From germline, CDR1 is SEHNR and CDR2 FQNEAQ (reference sequence). The length of the CDR3 is 18 residues. The V and J ends lost 8 bases and 2 bases, in that order; junction bases with no gene match: 15. CDR3 sequence: CASPGQGASLRVTDTQYF. DNA for the CDR3: TGTGCCAGCCCCGGACAGGGGGCGTCCCTAAGGGTCACAGATACGCAGTATTTT.

The gene calls are TRBV7-2 and TRBJ1-2; no definite D call. The CDR3 runs 14 residues. V was shortened by 0 bases and J by 8 bases, with 13 bases between the two germline ends. Germline V CDR1 and CDR2: SGHTA, FQGNSA. In DNA form, the CDR3 reads TGTGCCAGCAGCTTAGCGGAAGGCCGGAACGGCTACACCTTC. It codes for CASSLAEGRNGYTF.

This clone has ten or more counts. V gene TRBV18 combines with J gene TRBJ2-3; no definite D call. Trimming took off 3 bases at V and 5 bases at J, with 6 bases between the two ends. The CDR3 contains 12 residues. Germline V gene lookup returns CDR1 KGHSH and CDR2 LQKENI. The CDR3 coding sequence is TGTGCCAGCTCACCGGTTGGAGATACGCAGTATTTT. This encodes CASSPVGDTQYF. Using reference TRBV18 and TRBJ2-3 for the parts outside the CDR3, the full variable domain is NAGVMQNPRHLVRRRGQEARLRCSPMKGHSHVYWYRQLPEEGLKFMVYLQKENIIDESGMPKERFSAEFPKEGPSILRIQQVVRGDSAAYFCASSPVGDTQYFGPGTRLTVL.

This sequence joins TRBV11-2 and TRBJ1-1; unclear D gene. This CDR3 is built from 13 residues. CDR1 is SGHAT and CDR2 is FQNNGV in the germline V gene. V was clipped by 0 bases and J by 3 bases, with 5 bases between them. The CDR3 DNA is TGTGCCAGCAGCTTAGATGGGGACACTGAAGCTTTCTTT. The encoded protein is CASSLDGDTEAFF.

The V and J genes are TRBV27 and TRBJ2-2; 7 bases are a match to TRBD1. V lost 2 bases to trimming and J lost 8 bases; unmatched junction nucleotides: 2. The CDR3 has 13 amino acids. Germline assignment: CDR1 MNHEY and CDR2 SMNVEV (reference sequence). In nucleotides, the CDR3 is TGTGCCAGCAGTTTAGACAGGGAAGGGGAGCTGTTTTTT. Translated, it gives CASSLDREGELFF.

Only a few counts were recorded for this clone. This chain joins TRBV9 and TRBJ1-4; D is unresolved. There are 16 residues in the CDR3. CDR1 is SGDLS, CDR2 YYNGEE, per germline. V was trimmed by 0 bases and J by 5 bases, leaving 14 bases between them. DNA for the CDR3: TGTGCCAGCAGCGTAGGACCGGTCCCGGGGAATGAAAAACTGTTTTTT. Translating gives CASSVGPVPGNEKLFF.

This rearrangement joins TRBV5-1 to TRBJ2-2; D ambiguous. This CDR3 comprises 13 residues. V was clipped by 5 bases and J by 1 base, with 6 bases between them. The germline V gene has CDR1 SGHRS and CDR2 YFSETQ. The CDR3, as DNA: TGCGCCAGCAGTCAACAGAACACCGGGGAGCTGTTTTTT. This codes for CASSQQNTGELFF.

This clone appeared a few times. The CDR3 coding sequence is TGCGCCAGCCATCTACAGGCGGGAGGTCGCTACGAGCAGTACTTC. As protein: CASHLQAGGRYEQYF. This rearrangement joins TRBV5-1 to TRBJ2-5; 8 bases line up with TRBD2. The J call is uncertain, as TRBJ2-7 better fits the DNA end. This CDR3 has 15 residues. CDR1 and CDR2 (germline): SGHRS, YFSETQ.

This chain connects TRBV29-1 to TRBJ1-5; the D gene is possibly TRBD1 (6 bases). The CDR3 length is 12 residues. The germline CDR1 and CDR2 sequences are SQVTM and ANQGSEA. Trimming pared 4 bases from V and 5 bases from J, leaving 9 bases between. This CDR3 reads CSVGGADQPQHF. CDR3 DNA: TGCAGCGTTGGGGGGGCCGATCAGCCCCAGCATTTT.

The J gene is TRBJ1-1, the V gene TRBV5-1; D is perhaps TRBD1 (5 bases). V dropped 4 bases and J dropped 4 bases, with 17 bases sitting between them. The length of the CDR3 is 15 residues. CDR1 SGHRS and CDR2 YFSETQ come from the germline V gene. The CDR3 is CASSQGIGGSTEAFF. Written as DNA, the CDR3 is TGCGCCAGCAGCCAAGGAATTGGGGGGAGCACTGAAGCTTTCTTT.

This clone came up a few times. The V call is TRBV6-1, the J call TRBJ2-7; 8 bases line up with TRBD2. V trimming: 10 bases; J trimming: 2 bases; junction bases outside the gene matches: 7. Per the germline V gene, CDR1 is MNHNS and CDR2 is SASEGT. The CDR3 consists of 13 residues. CDR3 in DNA: TGTGCCACCAGCGGGGGCTTCACCTACGAGCAGTACTTC. It is translated as CATSGGFTYEQYF.

This clone has more than one count but fewer than ten. The chain links TRBV2 to TRBJ2-1; D remains ambiguous. The V end was cut by 6 bases, the J end by 7 bases, with 16 bases between. The germline V gene has CDR1 SNHLY and CDR2 FYNNEI. The CDR3 consists of 14 residues. The CDR3 sequence: CASRREYQANEQFF. The CDR3 DNA reads as TGTGCCAGCAGGCGAGAGTACCAGGCGAATGAGCAGTTCTTC.

This clone occurred a few times. The V gene is TRBV28, the J gene TRBJ2-2; the D is unclear. In germline, CDR1 is MDHEN, CDR2 SYDVKM. Deletions cut 7 bases from V and 0 bases from J, with 3 bases between. The CDR3 has 12 residues. CDR3 coding DNA: TGTGCCAGCACGTCGAACACCGGGGAGCTGTTTTTT. Protein product: CASTSNTGELFF.

The chain has TRBV18 and TRBJ1-1; D is undetermined. The germline V gene encodes CDR1 KGHSH and CDR2 LQKENI. CDR3 length: 15 residues. The V gene lost 3 bases and the J gene lost 3 bases, with 14 bases spanning the gap. The CDR3 protein is CASSPLEPRDTEAFF. In DNA form, the CDR3 reads TGTGCCAGCTCACCCTTGGAGCCGAGGGACACTGAAGCTTTCTTT.

This clone came up a few times. The CDR3 nucleotides read TGTGCCAGCAGTTGGACAGTCAATCAGCCCCAGCATTTT. Its translation: CASSWTVNQPQHF. The chain carries TRBV6-5 and TRBJ1-5, with D possibly matching TRBD1 (6 bases). The CDR3 contains 13 residues. CDR1 is MNHEY, CDR2 SVGAGI, per germline. V gave up 4 bases and J gave up 3 bases, with 7 bases separating them.

This clone has a handful of counts. The chain joins TRBV28 to TRBJ1-1; D uncertain. Germline V CDR1 and CDR2: MDHEN, SYDVKM. V gave up 8 bases and J gave up 1 base, with 11 bases separating them. The CDR3 extends over 13 amino acids. DNA for the CDR3: TGTGCCAGCGGCCCATCGGGGAACACTGAAGCTTTCTTT. Residues: CASGPSGNTEAFF.

Only a few counts were recorded for this clone. The chain uses TRBV7-8 and TRBJ2-6, with unresolved D. Germline V gives CDR1 SGHVS, CDR2 FQNEAQ. V was shortened by 0 bases and J by 2 bases, with 2 bases between the two germline ends. This CDR3 comprises 14 residues. CDR3 protein: CASSLAAGANVLTF. In DNA form, the CDR3 reads TGTGCCAGCAGCTTAGCCGCTGGGGCCAACGTCCTGACTTTC.

This clone was counted a few times. The gene calls are TRBV28 and TRBJ2-1; 9 nucleotides match TRBD2. The germline CDR1 and CDR2 sequences are MDHEN and SYDVKM. This CDR3 spans 15 amino acids. Trimming at V came to 7 bases and at J to 3 bases, leaving 7 bases not matched to a gene. The CDR3 region has the DNA TGTGCCAGCACCGCGGGCGGGAGGGTCTACAATGAGCAGTTCTTC. Amino acid sequence: CASTAGGRVYNEQFF.

This clone has a handful of counts. This chain connects TRBV18 to TRBJ2-1; the match to TRBD1 covers 7 bases. This CDR3 is built from 15 residues. The V gene's germline CDR1 is KGHSH and CDR2 LQKENI. V dropped 3 bases and J dropped 0; count of bases not matched to a gene: 2. The CDR3, as DNA: TGTGCCAGCTCACCCGACAGGGACTCCTACAATGAGCAGTTCTTC. Translating it yields CASSPDRDSYNEQFF.

This clone has ten or more counts. The chain uses TRBV7-2 and TRBJ1-1; D remains ambiguous. The CDR3 has 13 residues. CDR1 is SGHTA, CDR2 FQGNSA, per germline. V lost 6 bases and J 4 bases, leaving 12 bases between the germline ends. The CDR3 spells CASSFQGPTEAFF. CDR3 bases: TGTGCCAGCAGTTTTCAAGGACCCACTGAAGCTTTCTTT. The full variable domain, rest sourced from reference TRBV7-2 and TRBJ1-1, is GAGVSQSPSNKVTEKGKDVELRCDPISGHTALYWYRQSLGQGLEFLIYFQGNSAPDKSGLPSDRFSAERTGGSVSTLTIQRTQQEDSAVYLCASSFQGPTEAFFGQGTRLTVV.

This clone has a count of ten or more. The V call is TRBV7-9, the J call TRBJ2-7; 8 nucleotides agree with TRBD2. This CDR3 is 16 amino acids long. The ends lost 5 bases at V and 0 bases at J; junction bases unmatched: 9. Germline V gives CDR1 SEHNR, CDR2 FQNEAQ (reference sequence). As DNA, the CDR3 is TGTGCCAGCAGCCCGGGCGGGCTAGCGGGCTCCTACGAGCAGTACTTC. This codes for CASSPGGLAGSYEQYF.

About this clone: Other DNA sequences of this sample code for an identical CDR3. The chain carries TRBV2 and TRBJ1-1, with 7 bases identical to TRBD1. V shed 6 bases and J 2 bases; nucleotides not matched to a gene: 3. CDR3 length equals 13 residues. CDR1 is SNHLY, CDR2 FYNNEI, per germline. The CDR3 loop is CASSGQVNTEAFF. Here the CDR3 DNA reads TGTGCCAGCAGCGGACAGGTCAACACTGAAGCTTTCTTT.